A selection of T cell receptor beta chains follows, all from one sample in a study of early T cells in non-severe SARS-CoV-2 infection. TCRdb ran MiXCR on the 5' RACE reads and lists one entry per CDR3 protein. Here the sample spans around 99,000 distinct CDR3 sequences, over 8.5% being singletons. The sequencing sample was made of whole blood. The source is an adult who was a healthcare worker with PCR-confirmed SARS-CoV-2 infection or an uninfected control (not recorded which). Each CDR3 is given with its conserved first and last residue.

TRBV7-6,CASSLYSAPGELFF
TRBV27,CASSLPGVGQPQHF
TRBV18,CASSPSPDRNIQYF
TRBV12-3/TRBV12-4,CASSRQNTEAFF
TRBV12-3/TRBV12-4,CASSPRGAGGQDEQFF
TRBV6-6,CASTGQNFTGELFF
TRBV7-2,CASSWDAYNEQFF
TRBV20-1,CSARERGARYEQYF
TRBV3-1,CASSQERGIAFF
TRBV7-2,CASSILSTPFGNTIYF
TRBV10-3,CATRPGTRVTDTQYF
TRBV28,CASSSDRRGYGYTF
TRBV7-6,CASRRDHTGELFF
TRBV11-2,CASSLAGQAVWTRTGELFF
TRBV28,CASSRYRGRIYEQYF
TRBV5-4,CASSLAPTSGKDTQYF
TRBV20-1,CSARDPGLGTDTQYF
TRBV9,CASSVVPDGNYGYTF
TRBV20-1,CSAAGGHTEAFF
TRBV12-3/TRBV12-4,CASRDRAEAFF
TRBV28,CASIRQGGSYEQYF
TRBV28,CASSAGPQETQYF
TRBV4-2,CASSQGNEQFF
TRBV12-3/TRBV12-4,CASSLAGASYEQYF
TRBV6-5,CASSYGDRGTDTQYF
TRBV24-1,CATSDFYPGLDEQFF
TRBV7-2,CASSLTENSYQYF
TRBV20-1,CSARDEKLLREKLFF
TRBV27,CASRTEGPRTYNEQFF
TRBV7-8,CASSPPGGQERFGEKLFF